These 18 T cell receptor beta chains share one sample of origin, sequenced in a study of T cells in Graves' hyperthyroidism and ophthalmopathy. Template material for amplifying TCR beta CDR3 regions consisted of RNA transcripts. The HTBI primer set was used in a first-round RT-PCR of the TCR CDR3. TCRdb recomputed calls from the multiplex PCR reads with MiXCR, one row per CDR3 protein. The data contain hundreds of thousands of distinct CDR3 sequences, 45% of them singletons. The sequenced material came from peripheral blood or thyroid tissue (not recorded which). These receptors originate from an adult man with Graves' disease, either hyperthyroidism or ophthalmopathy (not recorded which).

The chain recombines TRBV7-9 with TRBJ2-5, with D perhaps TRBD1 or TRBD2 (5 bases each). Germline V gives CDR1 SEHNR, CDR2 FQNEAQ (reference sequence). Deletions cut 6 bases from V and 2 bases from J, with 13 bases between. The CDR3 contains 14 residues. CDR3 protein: CASRVRGEQETQYF. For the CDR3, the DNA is TGTGCCAGCAGGGTCCGGGGCGAACAAGAGACCCAGTACTTC.

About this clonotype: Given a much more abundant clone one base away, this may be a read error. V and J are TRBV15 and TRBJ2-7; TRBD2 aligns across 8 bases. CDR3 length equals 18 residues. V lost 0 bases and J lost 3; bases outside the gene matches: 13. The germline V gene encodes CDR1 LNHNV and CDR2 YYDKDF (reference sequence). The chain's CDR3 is CATSREAALADSSYEQYF. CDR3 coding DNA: TGTGCCACCAGCAGAGAAGCGGCACTAGCGGACTCGAGCTACGAGCAGTACTTC.

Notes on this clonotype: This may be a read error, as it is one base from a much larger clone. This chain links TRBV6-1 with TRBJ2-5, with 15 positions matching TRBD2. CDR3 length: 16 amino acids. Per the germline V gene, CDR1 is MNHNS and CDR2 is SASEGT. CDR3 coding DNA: TGTGCCGGCAGTAGGACTAGCGGGAGGGGTCGGGAGACCCAGTACTTC. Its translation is CAGSRTSGRGRETQYF.

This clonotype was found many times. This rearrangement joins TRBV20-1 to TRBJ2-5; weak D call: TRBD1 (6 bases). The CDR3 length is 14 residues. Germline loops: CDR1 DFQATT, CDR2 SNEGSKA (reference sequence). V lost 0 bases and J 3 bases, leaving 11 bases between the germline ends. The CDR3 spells CSARDLAGEETQYF. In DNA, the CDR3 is TGCAGTGCTAGAGATTTGGCAGGGGAAGAGACCCAGTACTTC.

The CDR3 protein is CASSYGPRGTEAFF. The DNA for the CDR3 is TGTGCCAGCAGTTATGGCCCCCGGGGTACTGAAGCTTTCTTT. The genes are TRBV12-3 or TRBV12-4 and TRBJ1-1; no firm D call. This CDR3 spans 14 amino acids. Trimming left V 4 bases short and J 5 bases short, with 14 bases between.

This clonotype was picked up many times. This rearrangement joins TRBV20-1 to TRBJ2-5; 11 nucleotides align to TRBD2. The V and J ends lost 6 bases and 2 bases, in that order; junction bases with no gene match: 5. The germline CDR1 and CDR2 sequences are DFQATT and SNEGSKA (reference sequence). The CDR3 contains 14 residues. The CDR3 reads CSAPGTSGQETQYF. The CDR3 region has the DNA TGCAGTGCCCCCGGGACTAGCGGTCAAGAGACCCAGTACTTC.

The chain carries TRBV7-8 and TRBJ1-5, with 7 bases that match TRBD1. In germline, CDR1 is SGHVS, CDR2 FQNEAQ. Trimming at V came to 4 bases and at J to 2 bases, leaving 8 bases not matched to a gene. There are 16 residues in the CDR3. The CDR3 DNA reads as TGTGCCAGCAGCTCAGGGACAGCCTCAGGCAATCAGCCCCAGCATTTT. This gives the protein CASSSGTASGNQPQHF.

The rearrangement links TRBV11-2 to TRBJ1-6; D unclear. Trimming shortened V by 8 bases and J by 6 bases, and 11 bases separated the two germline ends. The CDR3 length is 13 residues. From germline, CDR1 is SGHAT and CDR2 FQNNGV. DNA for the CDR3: TGTGCCAGCTCACCATCCCTTAATTCACCCCTCCACTTT. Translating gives CASSPSLNSPLHF.

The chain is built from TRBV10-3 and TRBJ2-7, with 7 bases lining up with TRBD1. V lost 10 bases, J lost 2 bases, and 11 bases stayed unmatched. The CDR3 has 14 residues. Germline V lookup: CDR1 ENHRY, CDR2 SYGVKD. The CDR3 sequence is CASRRTGVTYEQYF. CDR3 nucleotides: TGTGCCAGCAGGAGGACAGGCGTCACCTACGAGCAGTACTTC.

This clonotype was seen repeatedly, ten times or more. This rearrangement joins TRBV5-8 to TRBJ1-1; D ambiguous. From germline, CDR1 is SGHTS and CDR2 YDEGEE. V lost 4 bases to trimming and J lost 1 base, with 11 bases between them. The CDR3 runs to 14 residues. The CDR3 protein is CASSREAANTEAFF. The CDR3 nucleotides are TGTGCCAGCAGCAGGGAGGCAGCGAACACTGAAGCTTTCTTT.

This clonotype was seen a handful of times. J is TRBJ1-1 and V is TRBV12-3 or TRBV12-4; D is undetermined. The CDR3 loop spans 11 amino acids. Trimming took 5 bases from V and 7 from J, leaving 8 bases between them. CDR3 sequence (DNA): TGTGCCAGCAGTGACCTATTTGAAGCTTTCTTT. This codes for CASSDLFEAFF.

Here the CDR3 DNA reads TGCGCCAGCAGCCCGGACAGGGACACCGGGGAGCAGTACTTC. Translating gives CASSPDRDTGEQYF. The V call is TRBV10-1, the J call TRBJ2-7, with 8 bases fitting TRBD1. The J segment lost 7 bases and the V segment lost 6 bases, leaving 11 bases of the junction unmatched. Germline CDR1 is WNHNN and CDR2 is SYGVQD (reference sequence). The CDR3 contains 14 residues.

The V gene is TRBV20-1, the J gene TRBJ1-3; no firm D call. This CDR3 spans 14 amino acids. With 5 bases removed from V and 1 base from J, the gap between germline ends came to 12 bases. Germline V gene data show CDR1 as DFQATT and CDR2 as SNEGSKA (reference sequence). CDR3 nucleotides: TGCAGTGCTGGATCCCCGGCATCTGGAAACACCATATATTTT. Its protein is CSAGSPASGNTIYF.

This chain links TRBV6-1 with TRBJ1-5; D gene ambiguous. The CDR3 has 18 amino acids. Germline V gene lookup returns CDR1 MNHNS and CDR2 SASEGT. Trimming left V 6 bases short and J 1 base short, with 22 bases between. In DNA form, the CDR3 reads TGTGCCAGCAGGACCTCGCTGTTAGGGCTGGGAAGCAATCAGCCCCAGCATTTT. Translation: CASRTSLLGLGSNQPQHF.

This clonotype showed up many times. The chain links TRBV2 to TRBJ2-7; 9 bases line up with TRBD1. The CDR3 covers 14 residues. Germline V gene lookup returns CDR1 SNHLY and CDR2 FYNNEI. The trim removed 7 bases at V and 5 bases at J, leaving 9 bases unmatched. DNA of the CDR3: TGTGCCAGCACGGATCGACAGGGGGTGAACGAGCAGTACTTC. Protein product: CASTDRQGVNEQYF.

CDR3 in amino acids: CSASHGTSSETQYF. The CDR3 nucleotides read TGCAGTGCCAGCCATGGGACTAGCTCGGAGACCCAGTACTTC. The chain has TRBV20-1 and TRBJ2-5; 9 bases line up with TRBD2. Unmatched junction bases numbered 10, after V lost 6 bases and J lost 5 bases. This CDR3 contains 14 residues. Per germline, CDR1 DFQATT and CDR2 SNEGSKA (reference sequence).

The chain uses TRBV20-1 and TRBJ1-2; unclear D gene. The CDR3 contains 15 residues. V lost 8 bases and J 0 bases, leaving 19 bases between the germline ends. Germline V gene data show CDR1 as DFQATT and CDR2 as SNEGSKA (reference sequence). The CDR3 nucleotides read TGCAGTCCGATTGGTTGGATTCAGACTAACTATGGCTACACCTTC. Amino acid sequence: CSPIGWIQTNYGYTF.

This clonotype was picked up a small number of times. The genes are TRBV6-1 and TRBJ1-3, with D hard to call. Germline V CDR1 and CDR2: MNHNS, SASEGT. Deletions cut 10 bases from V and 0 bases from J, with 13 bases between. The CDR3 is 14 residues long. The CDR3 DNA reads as TGTGCCATCAGGTCCGGTAACTCTGGAAACACCATATATTTT. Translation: CAIRSGNSGNTIYF.